One and the same sample provided the 5 T cell receptor beta chains below, sequenced in a study of identical twins. TCRdb processed the 5' RACE reads anew with MiXCR; each CDR3 protein has one entry. The table shows 400,000 to 600,000 distinct CDR3 sequences, with 20% to 25% occurring only once. This sample was also put to use in a study of yellow fever vaccine responses in identical twins.

The specimen sequenced was CD4+ T cells sorted from blood. The receptor source for this set is a young woman in good health.

The V and J genes are TRBV15 and TRBJ2-1; possibly TRBD2 for D (6 bases). V lost 0 bases and J 10 bases, leaving 10 bases between the germline ends. This CDR3 contains 13 residues. Germline V CDR1 and CDR2: LNHNV, YYDKDF (reference sequence). The CDR3 region is CATSRDGGFEQFF. The DNA of the CDR3 is TGTGCCACCAGCAGAGATGGGGGGTTCGAGCAGTTCTTC.

Only a few counts were recorded for this clonotype. The rearrangement uses TRBV12-3 or TRBV12-4 and TRBJ1-1; D possibly corresponds to TRBD1 (5 bases). Trimming left V 4 bases short and J 0 bases short, with 9 bases between. This CDR3 has 14 residues. CDR3 in amino acids: CASSWDRMNTEAFF. The DNA for the CDR3 is TGTGCCAGCAGTTGGGACCGCATGAACACTGAAGCTTTCTTT.

The V call is TRBV5-1, the J call TRBJ2-1; a weak D match, TRBD1 (7 bases). The V end lost 4 bases, the J end lost 5 bases, and 28 bases lay between the germline ends. The CDR3 runs to 19 residues. Germline CDR1 reads SGHRS; CDR2 reads YFSETQ. CDR3: CASSQGGTGAGRVHNEQFF. CDR3 nucleotides: TGCGCCAGCAGCCAGGGGGGTACGGGGGCGGGAAGAGTCCACAATGAGCAGTTCTTC.

CDR3 coding DNA: TGTGCCAGCAGCCCAAGGGTAGCGGGGGCGGGGGAGACCCAGTACTTC. Its protein is CASSPRVAGAGETQYF. The chain combines TRBV3-1 with TRBJ2-5; 9 bases are a match to TRBD2. The CDR3 totals 16 residues. Unmatched junction bases numbered 11, after V lost 4 bases and J lost 5 bases. Germline V gene data show CDR1 as LGHDT and CDR2 as YNNKEL (reference sequence).

This clonotype was detected only a few times. V and J are TRBV9 and TRBJ1-2; no clear D gene. The CDR3 has 13 amino acids. The V end lost 4 bases, the J end lost 8 bases, and 15 bases lay between the germline ends. Germline CDR1 is SGDLS and CDR2 is YYNGEE. The CDR3 DNA reads TGTGCCAGCAGCCGTAGCGGTCTCGAAGGCTACACCTTC. Translated, it gives CASSRSGLEGYTF.